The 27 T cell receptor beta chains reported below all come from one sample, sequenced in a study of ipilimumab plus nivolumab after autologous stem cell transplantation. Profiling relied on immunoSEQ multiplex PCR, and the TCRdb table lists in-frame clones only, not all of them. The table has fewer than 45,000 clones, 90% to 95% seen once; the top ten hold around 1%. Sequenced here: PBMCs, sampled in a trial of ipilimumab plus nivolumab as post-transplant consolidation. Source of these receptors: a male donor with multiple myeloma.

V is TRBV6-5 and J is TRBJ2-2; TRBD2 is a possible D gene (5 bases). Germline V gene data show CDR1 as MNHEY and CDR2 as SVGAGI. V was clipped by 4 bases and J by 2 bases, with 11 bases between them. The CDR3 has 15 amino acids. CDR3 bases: TGTGCCAGCAGTTGGACTCCGGTCAACACCGGGGAGCTGTTTTTT. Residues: CASSWTPVNTGELFF.

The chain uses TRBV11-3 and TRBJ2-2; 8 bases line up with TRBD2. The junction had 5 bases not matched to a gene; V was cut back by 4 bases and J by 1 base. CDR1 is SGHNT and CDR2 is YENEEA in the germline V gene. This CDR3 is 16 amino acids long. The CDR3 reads CASSYGLARNTGELFF. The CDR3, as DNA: TGTGCCAGCAGCTACGGACTAGCCAGGAACACCGGGGAGCTGTTTTTT.

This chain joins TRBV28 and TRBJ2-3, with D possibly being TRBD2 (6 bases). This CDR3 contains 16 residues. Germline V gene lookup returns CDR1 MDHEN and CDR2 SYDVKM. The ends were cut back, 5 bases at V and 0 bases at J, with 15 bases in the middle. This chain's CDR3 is CASSPNLAPSTDTQYF. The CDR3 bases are TGTGCCAGCAGTCCAAACCTAGCGCCTAGCACAGATACGCAGTATTTT.

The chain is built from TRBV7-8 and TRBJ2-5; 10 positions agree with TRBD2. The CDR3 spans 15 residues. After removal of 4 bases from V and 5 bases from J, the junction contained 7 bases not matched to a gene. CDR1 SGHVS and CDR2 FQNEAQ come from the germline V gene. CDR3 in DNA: TGTGCCAGCAGCTCATCTAGCGGGAGTGGGGAGACCCAGTACTTC. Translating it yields CASSSSSGSGETQYF.

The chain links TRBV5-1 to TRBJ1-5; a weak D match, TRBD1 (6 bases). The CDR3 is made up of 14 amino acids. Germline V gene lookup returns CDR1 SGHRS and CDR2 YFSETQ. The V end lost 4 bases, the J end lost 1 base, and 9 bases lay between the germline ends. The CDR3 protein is CASSTGQSNQPQHF. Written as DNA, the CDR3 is TGCGCCAGCAGCACCGGACAGAGCAATCAGCCCCAGCATTTT.

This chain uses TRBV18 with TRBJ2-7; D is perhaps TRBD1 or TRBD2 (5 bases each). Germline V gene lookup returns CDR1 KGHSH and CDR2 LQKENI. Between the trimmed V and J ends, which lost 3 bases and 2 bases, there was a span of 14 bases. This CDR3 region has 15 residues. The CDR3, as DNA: TGTGCCAGCTCACCCCCCGGGACCCTTGCCTACGAGCAGTACTTC. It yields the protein CASSPPGTLAYEQYF.

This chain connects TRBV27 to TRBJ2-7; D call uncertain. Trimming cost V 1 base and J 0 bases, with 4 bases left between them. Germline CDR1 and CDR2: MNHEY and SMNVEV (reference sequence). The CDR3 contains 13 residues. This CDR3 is CASSLYPSYEQYF. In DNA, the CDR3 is TGTGCCAGCAGTTTATATCCCTCCTACGAGCAGTACTTC.

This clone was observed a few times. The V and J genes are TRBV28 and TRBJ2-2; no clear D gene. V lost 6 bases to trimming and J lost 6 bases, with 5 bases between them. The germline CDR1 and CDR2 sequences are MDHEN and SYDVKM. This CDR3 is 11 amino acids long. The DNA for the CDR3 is TGTGCCAGCAGGCGTCCCGGGGAGCTGTTTTTT. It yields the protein CASRRPGELFF.

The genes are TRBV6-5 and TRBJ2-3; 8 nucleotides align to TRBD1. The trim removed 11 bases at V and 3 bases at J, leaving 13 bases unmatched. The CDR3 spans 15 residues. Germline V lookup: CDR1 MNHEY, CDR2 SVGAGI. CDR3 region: CAARGRTGTTDTQYF. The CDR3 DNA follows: TGTGCCGCCAGGGGCCGGACAGGGACGACAGATACGCAGTATTTT.

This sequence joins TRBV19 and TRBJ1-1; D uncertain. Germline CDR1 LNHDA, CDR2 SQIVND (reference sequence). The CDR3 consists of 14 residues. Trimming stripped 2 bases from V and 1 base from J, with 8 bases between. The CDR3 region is CASSIFEENTEAFF. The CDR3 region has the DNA TGTGCCAGTAGTATATTCGAGGAGAACACTGAAGCTTTCTTT.

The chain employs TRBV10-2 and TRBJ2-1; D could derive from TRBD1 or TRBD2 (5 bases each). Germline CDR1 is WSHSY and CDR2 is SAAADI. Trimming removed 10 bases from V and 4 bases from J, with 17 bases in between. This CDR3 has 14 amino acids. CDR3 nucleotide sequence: TGCGCCACACTTCCGGGACCGGTATACAATGAGCAGTTCTTC. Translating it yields CATLPGPVYNEQFF.

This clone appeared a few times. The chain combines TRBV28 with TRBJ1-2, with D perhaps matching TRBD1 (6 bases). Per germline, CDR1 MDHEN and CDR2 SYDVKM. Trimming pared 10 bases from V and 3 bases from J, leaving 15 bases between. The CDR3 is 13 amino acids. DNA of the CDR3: TGTGCCACCGGAGGGGGGGTTTACTATGGCTACACCTTC. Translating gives CATGGGVYYGYTF.

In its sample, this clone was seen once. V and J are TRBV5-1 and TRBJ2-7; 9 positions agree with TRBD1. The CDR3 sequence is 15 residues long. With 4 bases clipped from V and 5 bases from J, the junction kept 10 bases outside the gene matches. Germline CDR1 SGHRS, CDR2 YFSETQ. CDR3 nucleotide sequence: TGCGCCAGCAGCACCTACAGGGGGCTTTACCACGAGCAGTACTTC. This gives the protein CASSTYRGLYHEQYF.

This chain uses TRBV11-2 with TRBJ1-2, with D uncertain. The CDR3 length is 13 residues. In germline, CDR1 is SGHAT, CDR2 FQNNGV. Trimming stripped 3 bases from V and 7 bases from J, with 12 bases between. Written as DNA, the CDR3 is TGTGCCAGCAGCTTCCTAGGTGAGGGTGGCTACACCTTC. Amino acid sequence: CASSFLGEGGYTF.

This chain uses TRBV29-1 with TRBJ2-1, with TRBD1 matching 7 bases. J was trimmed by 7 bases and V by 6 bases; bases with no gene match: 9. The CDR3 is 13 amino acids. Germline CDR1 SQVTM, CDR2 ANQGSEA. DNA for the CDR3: TGCAGCGTGGCGACAGGGTCGGAAAATGAGCAGTTCTTC. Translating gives CSVATGSENEQFF.

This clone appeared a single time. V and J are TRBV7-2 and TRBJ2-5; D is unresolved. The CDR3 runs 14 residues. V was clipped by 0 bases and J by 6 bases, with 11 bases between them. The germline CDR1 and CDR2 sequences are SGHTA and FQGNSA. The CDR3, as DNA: TGTGCCAGCAGCTTAGCTTCTATCGGGCAGACCCAGTACTTC. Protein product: CASSLASIGQTQYF.

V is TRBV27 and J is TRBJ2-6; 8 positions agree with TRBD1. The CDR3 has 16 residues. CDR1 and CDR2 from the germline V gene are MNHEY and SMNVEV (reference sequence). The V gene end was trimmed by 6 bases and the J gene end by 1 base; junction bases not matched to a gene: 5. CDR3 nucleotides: TGTGCCAGCAGCCTCGACAGGGGTTCTGGGGCCAACGTCCTGACTTTC. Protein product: CASSLDRGSGANVLTF.

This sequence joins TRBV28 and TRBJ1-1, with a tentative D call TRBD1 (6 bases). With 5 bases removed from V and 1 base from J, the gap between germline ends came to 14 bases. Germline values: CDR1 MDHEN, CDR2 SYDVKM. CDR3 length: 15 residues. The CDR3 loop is CASSPPGAANTEAFF. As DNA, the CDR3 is TGTGCCAGCAGTCCTCCGGGGGCGGCGAACACTGAAGCTTTCTTT.

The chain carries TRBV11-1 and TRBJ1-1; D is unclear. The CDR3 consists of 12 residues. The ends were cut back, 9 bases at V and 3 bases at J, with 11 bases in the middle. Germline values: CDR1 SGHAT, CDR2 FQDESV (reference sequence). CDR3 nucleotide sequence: TGTGCCAGTGGGAATTGGGACACTGAAGCTTTCTTT. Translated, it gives CASGNWDTEAFF.

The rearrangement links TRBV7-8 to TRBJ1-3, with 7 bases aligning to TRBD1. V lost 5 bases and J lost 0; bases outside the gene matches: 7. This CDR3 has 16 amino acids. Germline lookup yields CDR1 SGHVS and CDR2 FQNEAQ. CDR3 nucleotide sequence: TGTGCCAGCAGCCCCATAGGGACAGACTCTGGAAACACCATATATTTT. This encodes CASSPIGTDSGNTIYF.

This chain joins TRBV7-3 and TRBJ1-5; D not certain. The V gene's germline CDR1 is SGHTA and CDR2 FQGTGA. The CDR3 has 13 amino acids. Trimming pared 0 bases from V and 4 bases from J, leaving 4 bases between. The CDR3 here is CASSLTGNQPQHF. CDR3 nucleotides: TGTGCCAGCAGCTTAACCGGGAATCAGCCCCAGCATTTT.

DNA for the CDR3: TGTGCCAGTCACCCGGGGGGAGGGGGGACTGAAGCTTTCTTT. Its translation is CASHPGGGGTEAFF. The V gene is TRBV19, the J gene TRBJ1-1, with D tentatively TRBD1 (6 bases). Germline CDR1 reads LNHDA; CDR2 reads SQIVND (reference sequence). The CDR3 has 14 amino acids. The V end lost 8 bases, the J end lost 5 bases, and 18 bases lay between the germline ends.

This CDR3 reads CASSTTGSYEQYF. CDR3 DNA sequence: TGTGCCAGTAGCACCACAGGGTCCTACGAGCAGTACTTC. The J gene is TRBJ2-7, the V gene TRBV19, with D perhaps TRBD1 (6 bases). Germline-derived CDR1 and CDR2 are LNHDA and SQIVND (reference sequence). The CDR3 loop spans 13 amino acids. Trimming cost V 6 bases and J 1 base, with 10 bases left between them.

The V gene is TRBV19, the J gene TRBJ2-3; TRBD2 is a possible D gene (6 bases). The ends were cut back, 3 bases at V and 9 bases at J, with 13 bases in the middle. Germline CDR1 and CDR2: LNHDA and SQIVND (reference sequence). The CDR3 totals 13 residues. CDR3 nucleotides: TGTGCCAGTAGTATCGGAGGAGGGCCAACGCAGTATTTT. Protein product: CASSIGGGPTQYF.

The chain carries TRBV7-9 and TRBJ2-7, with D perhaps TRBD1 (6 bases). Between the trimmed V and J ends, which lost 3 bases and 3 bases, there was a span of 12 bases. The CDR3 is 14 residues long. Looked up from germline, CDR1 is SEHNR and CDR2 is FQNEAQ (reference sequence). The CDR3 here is CASSFDRLLYEQYF. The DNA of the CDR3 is TGTGCCAGCAGCTTTGACAGGTTACTCTACGAGCAGTACTTC.

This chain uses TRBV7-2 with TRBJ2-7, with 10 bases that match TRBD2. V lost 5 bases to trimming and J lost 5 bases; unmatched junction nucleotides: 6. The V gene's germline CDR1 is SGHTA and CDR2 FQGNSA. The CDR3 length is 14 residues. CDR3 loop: CASSALLAGNEQYF. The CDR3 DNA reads TGTGCCAGCAGCGCCCTACTAGCGGGAAACGAGCAGTACTTC. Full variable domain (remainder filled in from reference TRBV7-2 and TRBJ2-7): GAGVSQSPSNKVTEKGKDVELRCDPISGHTALYWYRQSLGQGLEFLIYFQGNSAPDKSGLPSDRFSAERTGGSVSTLTIQRTQQEDSAVYLCASSALLAGNEQYFGPGTRLTVT.

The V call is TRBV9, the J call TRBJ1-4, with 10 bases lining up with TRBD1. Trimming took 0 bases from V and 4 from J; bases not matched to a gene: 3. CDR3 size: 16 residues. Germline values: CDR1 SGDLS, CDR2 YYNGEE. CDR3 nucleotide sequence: TGTGCCAGCAGCGTAGGGGACAGGGGTTTTAATGAAAAACTGTTTTTT. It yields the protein CASSVGDRGFNEKLFF.